Presented here are 14 T cell receptor beta chains from one specimen sequenced in a study of CXCR3-negative and CXCR3-positive naive CD8 T cells. The method, 5' RACE with UMI labels, was used to prepare the TRB cDNA libraries. TCRdb reanalyzed the 5' RACE reads, giving one entry per CDR3 protein sequence and no DNA. The table for this sample gives under 150,000 distinct CDR3 sequences. Whole-study findings and limits: Hydrophobicity of TRB CDR3s was greater in CXCR3-positive naive cells than in CXCR3-negative naive cells.

These receptors' targets are unknown. The sample taken for sequencing was naive CXCR3+ CD8+ T cells from blood. Described subset: CD45RO-CCR7+CD27+CD95- naive CD8+ T cells expressing CXCR3 (TNR3+). All receptors come from a human donor in good health. Some clones in this sample may be carry-over from other donors' samples.

The rearrangement links TRBV28 to TRBJ2-3; the D call from TCRdb, TRBD1, cannot be confirmed without DNA. In germline, CDR1 is MDHEN, CDR2 SYDVKM. The CDR3 is 17 residues long. CDR3 region: CASSPHYVTGSTDTQYF.

This CDR3 reads CASSFGQPELFSTDTQYF. V gene TRBV5-4 combines with J gene TRBJ2-3. This CDR3 has 18 amino acids. Per the germline V gene, CDR1 is SGHNT and CDR2 is YYREEE (reference sequence).

The chain couples TRBV6-5 to TRBJ2-1; TCRdb gives TRBD2 as the D gene, but with no DNA this cannot be confirmed. Germline V gene lookup returns CDR1 MNHEY and CDR2 SVGAGI. The CDR3 totals 14 residues. The CDR3 sequence is CASSPGLSRNEQFF.

J is TRBJ2-7 and V is TRBV7-9; there is no DNA to check the TCRdb D call of TRBD2. The V gene's germline CDR1 is SEHNR and CDR2 FQNEAQ (reference sequence). CDR3 length equals 15 residues. CDR3: CASSLEGLAEYEQYF.

The chain joins TRBV2 to TRBJ2-7; TCRdb names TRBD1, which stays unverified in the absence of DNA. This CDR3 has 14 residues. Germline V CDR1 and CDR2: SNHLY, FYNNEI. CDR3 in amino acids: CASRGQGSGDEQYF.

This chain connects TRBV14 to TRBJ2-1; the D gene TCRdb calls, TRBD2, cannot be checked with no DNA. This CDR3 comprises 14 residues. Germline V CDR1 and CDR2: SGHDN, FVKESK. This chain's CDR3 is CASSPLAFNNEQFF.

V usage is TRBV29-1 and J usage is TRBJ2-7; TCRdb names TRBD1, which stays unverified in the absence of DNA. Germline CDR1 and CDR2: SQVTM and ANQGSEA. This CDR3 is 13 amino acids long. CDR3 sequence: CSVRQGVSYEQYF.

The V and J genes are TRBV29-1 and TRBJ1-4; TCRdb's D call of TRBD1 is untestable without DNA. CDR3 size: 14 residues. From germline, CDR1 is SQVTM and CDR2 ANQGSEA. CDR3 protein: CSVEDWGANEKLFF.

The chain links TRBV4-2 to TRBJ2-7; the TRBD2 assignment by TCRdb is unverifiable without DNA. This CDR3 comprises 16 residues. Germline V CDR1 and CDR2: LGHNA, YNFKEQ. CDR3 sequence: CASSPRTSGDSYEQYF.

CDR3 sequence reads: CASSWGRGAAENEQYF. The chain couples TRBV28 to TRBJ2-7; TCRdb names TRBD1, which stays unverified in the absence of DNA. CDR1 is MDHEN, CDR2 SYDVKM, per germline. This CDR3 spans 16 amino acids.

The chain combines TRBV28 with TRBJ1-1; absent DNA, TCRdb's TRBD1 call cannot be checked. The CDR3 consists of 14 residues. CDR1 is MDHEN and CDR2 is SYDVKM in the germline V gene. This chain's CDR3 is CASSPRQIYTEAFF.

The J gene is TRBJ2-3, the V gene TRBV12-3 or TRBV12-4; there is no DNA to check the TCRdb D call of TRBD1. The CDR3 loop spans 15 amino acids. The CDR3 protein is CASTSPGQGTDTQYF.

V is TRBV15 and J is TRBJ2-7. The CDR3 runs 14 residues. Per the germline V gene, CDR1 is LNHNV and CDR2 is YYDKDF (reference sequence). The CDR3: CATSREAGQYEQYF.

The chain carries TRBV3-1 and TRBJ2-1; checking the TCRdb D call of TRBD2 is not possible without DNA. Germline loops: CDR1 LGHDT, CDR2 YNNKEL (reference sequence). The CDR3 totals 16 residues. The CDR3 sequence: CASSPVRTSGGNEQFF.